Each of the 24 T cell receptor beta chains below was sequenced from the same sample in a study of T cells in Graves' hyperthyroidism and ophthalmopathy. RNA transcripts yielded amplified TCR beta CDR3 regions. When the TCR CDR3 underwent first-round RT-PCR, the HTBI primer set was used. TCRdb ran MiXCR on the multiplex PCR reads and lists one entry per CDR3 protein. This table has about 530,000 distinct CDR3 sequences, 17% appearing once. Sequenced input: blood. These receptors all stem from a woman under 30 with Graves' ophthalmopathy.

This clonotype was picked up a small number of times. This chain links TRBV5-5 with TRBJ1-5; 7 nucleotides agree with TRBD1. V trimming: 1 base; J trimming: 3 bases; junction bases outside the gene matches: 4. The CDR3 runs 15 residues. Germline CDR1 and CDR2: SGHKS and YYEKEE (reference sequence). Here the CDR3 DNA reads TGTGCCAGCAGCTTGACGACAGGGCTCAATCAGCCCCAGCATTTT. Protein product: CASSLTTGLNQPQHF.

Comments on this clonotype: A much larger clone is a single base away; this may be a read error. The chain carries TRBV7-8 and TRBJ2-1, with 10 bases lining up with TRBD2. This CDR3 spans 17 amino acids. The germline gives CDR1 SGHVS, CDR2 FQNEAQ. CDR3 sequence: CASSPPTSGYSYNELFF. The CDR3 nucleotides read TGTGCCAGCAGCCCGCCGACTAGCGGGTATAGCTACAATGAGCTGTTCTTC.

The chain employs TRBV7-9 and TRBJ2-5, with 9 bases lining up with TRBD1. Looked up from germline, CDR1 is SEHNR and CDR2 is FQNEAQ (reference sequence). This CDR3 is built from 17 residues. The junction had 10 bases not matched to a gene; V was cut back by 4 bases and J by 1 base. In nucleotides, the CDR3 is TGTGCCAGCAGCTCTCTCCCGGGACAGGGATCCCAAGAGACCCAGTACTTC. It yields the protein CASSSLPGQGSQETQYF. The variable domain in full, with the rest retrieved from reference TRBV7-9 and TRBJ2-5, is DTGVSQNPRHKITKRGQNVTFRCDPISEHNRLYWYRQTLGQGPEFLTYFQNEAQLEKSRLLSDRFSAERPKGSFSTLEIQRTEQGDSAMYLCASSSLPGQGSQETQYFGPGTRLLVL.

This clonotype appeared many times. This rearrangement joins TRBV30 to TRBJ1-1, with D possibly TRBD1 on 6 matching bases. The CDR3 runs 13 residues. Trimming left V 4 bases short and J 3 bases short, with 12 bases between. From germline, CDR1 is GTSNPN and CDR2 SVGIG (reference sequence). The CDR3 coding sequence is TGTGCCTGGAATAGTAGGGGGGACACTGAAGCTTTCTTT. This codes for CAWNSRGDTEAFF.

The J gene is TRBJ2-6, the V gene TRBV28, with 9 bases lining up with TRBD1. The CDR3 contains 18 residues. The germline CDR1 and CDR2 sequences are MDHEN and SYDVKM. With V trimmed by 7 bases and J by 3 bases, 13 bases remained unmatched. The CDR3 protein is CASTKNRGRLSGANVLTF. In nucleotides, the CDR3 is TGTGCCAGCACCAAGAACAGGGGGCGCTTAAGTGGGGCCAACGTCCTGACTTTC.

The sample holds a few counts of this clonotype. The V gene is TRBV29-1, the J gene TRBJ2-5, with 8 nucleotides matching TRBD1. The junction had 9 bases not matched to a gene; V was cut back by 6 bases and J by 3 bases. CDR3 length: 14 residues. CDR1 and CDR2 (germline): SQVTM, ANQGSEA. The CDR3 region is CSVLGGQGKETQYF. As DNA, the CDR3 is TGCAGCGTCCTAGGCGGACAGGGTAAAGAGACCCAGTACTTC. The full variable domain, its missing parts supplied by reference TRBV29-1 and TRBJ2-5, is SAVISQKPSRDICQRGTSLTIQCQVDSQVTMMFWYRQQPGQSLTLIATANQGSEATYESGFVIDKFPISRPNLTFSTLTVSNMSPEDSSIYLCSVLGGQGKETQYFGPGTRLLVL.

This clonotype was counted a few times. At one end the junction does not follow the germline gene, possibly because of a read error. The chain has TRBV27 and TRBJ1-5; D perhaps matches TRBD1 (5 bases). CDR1 MNHEY and CDR2 SMNVEV come from the germline V gene (reference sequence). The CDR3 extends over 14 amino acids. The CDR3 sequence is CAGSFGGSNQPQHF. The CDR3, as DNA: TGTGCCGGCAGTTTCGGGGGTAGCAATCAGCCCCAGCATTTT.

This clonotype was picked up many times. The genes are TRBV15 and TRBJ2-1; D gene uncertain. The V end was cut by 1 base, the J end by 10 bases, with 8 bases between. This CDR3 spans 12 amino acids. Per the germline V gene, CDR1 is LNHNV and CDR2 is YYDKDF (reference sequence). DNA of the CDR3: TGTGCCACCAGCAGAGGGTCGGTGGAGCAGTTCTTC. It codes for CATSRGSVEQFF.

This clonotype was observed a handful of times. The V and J genes are TRBV19 and TRBJ1-3, with D hard to call. This CDR3 region has 14 residues. Germline CDR1 is LNHDA and CDR2 is SQIVND (reference sequence). V was pared by 6 bases and J by 0 bases, with 9 bases between. CDR3 sequence reads: CASRDATSGNTIYF. CDR3 bases: TGTGCCAGTAGAGACGCGACCTCTGGAAACACCATATATTTT. Based on the CDR3 plus reference TRBV19 and TRBJ1-3, the full variable domain is DGGITQSPKYLFRKEGQNVTLSCEQNLNHDAMYWYRQDPGQGLRLIYYSQIVNDFQKGDIAEGYSVSREKKESFPLTVTSAQKNPTAFYLCASRDATSGNTIYFGEGSWLTVV.

The sample holds a few counts of this clonotype. The rearrangement uses TRBV6-1 and TRBJ1-2; no definite D call. The CDR3 has 14 amino acids. Germline lookup yields CDR1 MNHNS and CDR2 SASEGT. The germline V and J ends were trimmed by 11 bases and 4 bases, with 20 bases remaining between them. The CDR3 DNA sequence: TGTGCCGCTGGGGTTTCTCCTCAATCCTATGGCTACACCTTC. Translation: CAAGVSPQSYGYTF.

This clonotype was recorded many times. This chain joins TRBV10-3 and TRBJ2-7; D possibly corresponds to TRBD1 (5 bases). The V end lost 5 bases, the J end lost 5 bases, and 16 bases lay between the germline ends. The CDR3 consists of 14 residues. Per germline, CDR1 ENHRY and CDR2 SYGVKD. The CDR3 reads CAISLDPRGNEQYF. The DNA of the CDR3 is TGTGCCATCAGTCTAGACCCAAGGGGCAACGAGCAGTACTTC.

The V and J genes are TRBV6-2 or TRBV6-3 and TRBJ1-2; the D gene is possibly TRBD1 (5 bases). The CDR3 covers 14 residues. Germline lookup yields CDR1 MNHEY and CDR2 SVGEGT. V lost 6 bases and J 4 bases, leaving 15 bases between the germline ends. The CDR3 protein is CASRDADSLYGYTF. The CDR3 DNA sequence: TGTGCCAGCAGAGATGCCGACAGCCTCTATGGCTACACCTTC.

On this clonotype itself: One end of the junction fails to match germline, which may point to a read error. This sequence joins TRBV20-1 and TRBJ1-6; no reliable D call. The CDR3 covers 14 residues. Germline CDR1 is DFQATT and CDR2 is SNEGSKA (reference sequence). For the CDR3, the DNA is TGCAGTGCTAGTCTCGGGCCCTCTAATTCACCCCCCCACTTT. It specifies CSASLGPSNSPPHF.

This clonotype has a handful of counts. The gene calls are TRBV27 and TRBJ1-1; the D gene is possibly TRBD1 (5 bases). This CDR3 has 15 residues. V was pared by 6 bases and J by 3 bases, with 17 bases between. Per the germline V gene, CDR1 is MNHEY and CDR2 is SMNVEV (reference sequence). This CDR3 reads CASSNRPGAYTEAFF. The CDR3 DNA sequence: TGTGCCAGCAGCAACCGCCCCGGGGCATACACTGAAGCTTTCTTT.

There are many counts of this clonotype. V gene TRBV12-3 or TRBV12-4 combines with J gene TRBJ1-5; TRBD1 might be the D (6 bases). Trimming stripped 6 bases from V and 4 bases from J, with 16 bases between. The CDR3 is 15 residues long. The CDR3: CASSPPGGGNQPQHF. The CDR3 DNA follows: TGTGCCAGCAGCCCCCCGGGGGGCGGGAATCAGCCCCAGCATTTT.

The V gene is TRBV14, the J gene TRBJ1-2; 9 nucleotides align to TRBD1. Germline assignment: CDR1 SGHDN and CDR2 FVKESK. The CDR3 consists of 16 residues. J was trimmed by 6 bases and V by 0 bases; bases with no gene match: 8. CDR3 DNA sequence: TGTGCCAGCAGCCAAGATGGGACAGGGATCTTGGATGGCTACACCTTC. Amino acid sequence: CASSQDGTGILDGYTF.

As to this clonotype: With a much larger clone just one base away, this may be a read error. The V and J genes are TRBV7-8 and TRBJ1-2; a weak D match, TRBD1 (5 bases). Germline V CDR1 and CDR2: SGHVS, FQNEAQ. The CDR3 has 16 residues. The CDR3 coding sequence is TGTGCCAGCAGCTTAGATCCTGGGACGACTAACTATGGCTGCACCTTC. Residues: CASSLDPGTTNYGCTF.

This clonotype showed up many times. The V call is TRBV7-2, the J call TRBJ2-1; TRBD1 is a possible D gene (5 bases). The CDR3 is made up of 15 amino acids. Germline V gene sequence: CDR1 SGHTA, CDR2 FQGNSA. V lost 5 bases, J lost 2 bases, and 13 bases lay in between. Written as DNA, the CDR3 is TGTGCCAGCAGCCCCGCAGGGTATCCCTACAATGAGCAGTTCTTC. Encoded protein: CASSPAGYPYNEQFF.

V is TRBV7-2 and J is TRBJ2-3; TRBD2 might be the D (6 bases). V gave up 4 bases and J gave up 2 bases, with 19 bases separating them. The CDR3 is made up of 17 amino acids. Germline CDR1 is SGHTA and CDR2 is FQGNSA. The CDR3 protein is CASSSGLSEHYTDTQYF. CDR3 in DNA: TGTGCCAGCAGCTCCGGACTATCTGAGCACTACACAGATACGCAGTATTTT.

This clonotype was observed at least ten times. This chain connects TRBV5-1 to TRBJ1-1; TRBD1 aligns across 8 bases. V trimming: 4 bases; J trimming: 2 bases; junction bases outside the gene matches: 7. CDR1 and CDR2 from the germline V gene are SGHRS and YFSETQ. This CDR3 comprises 15 residues. The CDR3 loop reads CASSPTQGGNTEAFF. In nucleotides, the CDR3 is TGCGCCAGCAGCCCGACACAGGGGGGAAACACTGAAGCTTTCTTT. The full variable domain, in which reference TRBV5-1 and TRBJ1-1 provide the parts outside the CDR3, is KAGVTQTPRYLIKTRGQQVTLSCSPISGHRSVSWYQQTPGQGLQFLFEYFSETQRNKGNFPGRFSGRQFSNSRSEMNVSTLELGDSALYLCASSPTQGGNTEAFFGQGTRLTVV.

The chain combines TRBV9 with TRBJ2-2; weak D call: TRBD2 (6 bases). This CDR3 contains 16 residues. The V gene's germline CDR1 is SGDLS and CDR2 YYNGEE. V was cut by 3 bases and J by 3 bases, with 15 bases left in between. The DNA of the CDR3 is TGTGCCAGCAGCGAGACGGGAGTAGCGTACACCGGGGAGCTGTTTTTT. Residues: CASSETGVAYTGELFF.

The chain carries TRBV6-2 or TRBV6-3 and TRBJ2-2; the match to TRBD2 covers 13 bases. Germline values: CDR1 MNHEY, CDR2 SVGEGT. The CDR3 has 18 residues. The V and J ends lost 7 bases and 5 bases, in that order; junction bases with no gene match: 13. DNA of the CDR3: TGTGCCAGCACCTTGAACCCGACTAGCGGGAGGACTACCGGGGAGCTGTTTTTT. Its translation: CASTLNPTSGRTTGELFF.

This clonotype appeared a few times. The DNA for the CDR3 is TGTGCCAGCAGCCAATCGGTCGGTCAGGGAAACCAGCCCCAGCATTTT. This translates into CASSQSVGQGNQPQHF. The V gene is TRBV16, the J gene TRBJ1-5; a possible D gene is TRBD1 (5 bases). Germline CDR1 and CDR2: KGHSY and FQNENV. The CDR3 spans 16 residues. The V end lost 0 bases, the J end lost 7 bases, and 16 bases lay between the germline ends.

The chain uses TRBV27 and TRBJ2-1; D is unresolved. Germline CDR1 MNHEY, CDR2 SMNVEV (reference sequence). The germline V and J ends were trimmed by 6 bases and 7 bases, with 13 bases remaining between them. The CDR3 covers 13 residues. The CDR3 here is CASRLLNGNEQFF. The CDR3 DNA reads TGTGCCAGCAGACTCTTAAACGGGAATGAGCAGTTCTTC.